These 3 T cell receptor beta chains share one sample of origin, sequenced in a study of T cell changes during pregnancy in multiple sclerosis. Generated by immunoSEQ multiplex PCR, the TCRdb table keeps only in-frame clones and is missing some. The sample lists fewer than 60,000 clones, roughly 91% seen once, with about 7% in the top ten. The source material was peripheral blood, sampled in the third trimester of pregnancy. Every receptor here comes from a female donor in good health, enrolled as a control in a pregnancy study.

This sequence joins TRBV6-6 and TRBJ2-3; 12 bases map to TRBD2. J was trimmed by 5 bases and V by 0 bases; bases with no gene match: 3. The CDR3 is made up of 16 amino acids. Germline V gene data show CDR1 as MNHNY and CDR2 as SVGAGI (reference sequence). CDR3 loop: CASSYSSLAGGDTQYF. The CDR3 nucleotides read TGTGCCAGCAGTTACTCGTCACTAGCGGGAGGAGATACGCAGTATTTT.

The J gene is TRBJ2-5, the V gene TRBV9; the match to TRBD2 covers 10 bases. The CDR3 is 14 residues long. Germline values: CDR1 SGDLS, CDR2 YYNGEE. V trimming: 1 base; J trimming: 5 bases; junction bases outside the gene matches: 2. CDR3 DNA: TGTGCCAGCAGCGTACATAGCGGGGGGGAGACCCAGTACTTC. It yields the protein CASSVHSGGETQYF.

The chain has TRBV28 and TRBJ2-7; tentative D call: TRBD2 (5 bases). Trimming stripped 6 bases from V and 2 bases from J, with 11 bases between. The germline CDR1 and CDR2 sequences are MDHEN and SYDVKM. The CDR3 is made up of 13 amino acids. This CDR3 is CASRPTGTYEQYF. CDR3 nucleotides: TGTGCCAGCAGGCCGACGGGGACCTACGAGCAGTACTTC.